Below, 30 T cell receptor beta chains from the same sample are listed, as sequenced in a study of blood T cell repertoires in COVID-19. The assay was immunoSEQ multiplex PCR, and TCRdb's table has in-frame clones only and misses some. The sample contains about 76,000 clones, roughly 84% of which appear only once. The sample consisted of peripheral blood. Every receptor here comes from a man aged 55 to 70 with COVID-19, enrolled during active disease.

The chain joins TRBV6-5 to TRBJ2-7; D is unresolved. Germline assignment: CDR1 MNHEY and CDR2 SVGAGI. The CDR3 totals 13 residues. Trimming stripped 0 bases from V and 3 bases from J, with 6 bases between. DNA of the CDR3: TGTGCCAGCAGTTACTCGAGTCACTACGAGCAGTACTTC. Translating gives CASSYSSHYEQYF.

The V gene is TRBV28, the J gene TRBJ1-2; tentatively, D is TRBD1 (6 bases). The CDR3 sequence is 15 residues long. The V end was cut by 2 bases, the J end by 8 bases, with 18 bases between. Per the germline V gene, CDR1 is MDHEN and CDR2 is SYDVKM. CDR3 bases: TGTGCCAGCAGTTTAGGAACTACAGACAGGCAAGGCTACACCTTC. Amino acid sequence: CASSLGTTDRQGYTF.

The V call is TRBV5-1, the J call TRBJ2-1; 7 positions agree with TRBD1. The CDR3 extends over 16 amino acids. CDR1 and CDR2 (germline): SGHRS, YFSETQ. Trimming cost V 4 bases and J 4 bases; bases outside gene matches: 11. The CDR3 loop is CASSTQTGSGYNEQFF. The CDR3 DNA reads TGCGCCAGCAGCACCCAGACAGGGTCCGGATACAATGAGCAGTTCTTC.

J is TRBJ1-1 and V is TRBV4-2, with D perhaps TRBD1 (6 bases). The V gene lost 4 bases and the J gene lost 4 bases, with 16 bases spanning the gap. This CDR3 has 15 residues. CDR1 LGHNA and CDR2 YNFKEQ come from the germline V gene. The CDR3 loop reads CASSPSNREGTEAFF. The DNA for the CDR3 is TGTGCCAGCAGCCCCTCAAACAGGGAAGGCACTGAAGCTTTCTTT.

The rearrangement joins TRBV25-1 to TRBJ1-1; D is ambiguous. The germline V and J ends were trimmed by 1 base and 10 bases, with 7 bases remaining between them. The CDR3 spans 11 residues. Germline CDR1 MGHDK, CDR2 SYGVNS. As DNA, the CDR3 is TGTGCCAGCAGTGAATTGAGTAGAGCTTTCTTT. Translated, it gives CASSELSRAFF.

The J gene is TRBJ2-7, the V gene TRBV28; D might be TRBD1 (6 bases). The CDR3 runs 15 residues. V was clipped by 3 bases and J by 2 bases, with 14 bases between them. Germline lookup yields CDR1 MDHEN and CDR2 SYDVKM. This CDR3 reads CASSFASGAAYEQYF. The CDR3 nucleotides read TGTGCCAGCAGTTTTGCGTCAGGGGCTGCCTACGAGCAGTACTTC.

The gene calls are TRBV9 and TRBJ2-7; 7 bases are shared with TRBD2. The CDR3 extends over 12 amino acids. From germline, CDR1 is SGDLS and CDR2 YYNGEE. CDR3 sequence (DNA): TGTGCTAGCGGGCGGGGGAGCTACGAGCAGTACTTC. Amino acids: CASGRGSYEQYF.

This clone was seen only once. This sequence joins TRBV10-1 and TRBJ1-1, with D hard to call. V lost 6 bases and J 1 base, leaving 12 bases between the germline ends. Germline loops: CDR1 WNHNN, CDR2 SYGVQD (reference sequence). This CDR3 has 14 residues. The chain's CDR3 is CASSAQDRNTEAFF. In DNA form, the CDR3 reads TGCGCCAGCAGCGCCCAGGATAGGAACACTGAAGCTTTCTTT.

CDR3 sequence reads: CASSLGQGYGYTF. Here the CDR3 DNA reads TGTGCCAGCAGCCTAGGACAGGGGTATGGCTACACCTTC. This chain joins TRBV3-1 (or the pseudogene TRBV3-2) and TRBJ1-2, with 9 bases matching TRBD1. CDR1 is LGHDT and CDR2 is YNNKEL in the germline V gene (reference sequence). After removal of 4 bases from V and 5 bases from J, the junction contained 2 bases not matched to a gene. CDR3 length: 13 amino acids.

The gene calls are TRBV14 and TRBJ2-1, with TRBD2 as a possible D gene (5 bases). Between the trimmed V and J ends, which lost 1 base and 12 bases, there was a span of 19 bases. From germline, CDR1 is SGHDN and CDR2 FVKESK. The length of the CDR3 is 15 residues. The CDR3 bases are TGTGCCAGCAGCCAAGGTCCCCGGGAAACAAAAAGGCAGTTCTTC. As protein: CASSQGPRETKRQFF.

The chain joins TRBV12-5 to TRBJ2-2; 7 bases match TRBD1. The CDR3 contains 15 residues. Trimming cost V 3 bases and J 7 bases; bases outside gene matches: 8. From germline, CDR1 is LGHNT and CDR2 FRNRAP. The CDR3 protein is CASGLTYTGVGELFF. The CDR3 nucleotides are TGTGCTAGTGGTTTAACATATACAGGGGTCGGGGAGCTGTTTTTT. Looking up the rest from reference TRBV12-5 and TRBJ2-2 gives the full variable domain: DARVTQTPRHKVTEMGQEVTMRCQPILGHNTVFWYRQTMMQGLELLAYFRNRAPLDDSGMPKDRFSAEMPDATLATLKIQPSEPRDSAVYFCASGLTYTGVGELFFGEGSRLTVL.

This clone was counted between two and nine times. V is TRBV3-1 (or the pseudogene TRBV3-2) and J is TRBJ2-7, with a weak D call TRBD2 (5 bases). Germline-derived CDR1 and CDR2 are LGHDT and YNNKEL (reference sequence). This CDR3 region has 16 residues. V was trimmed by 0 bases and J by 0 bases, leaving 12 bases between them. The CDR3 DNA reads TGTGCCAGCAGCCAAGAGGGAGTCCTTGACTCCTACGAGCAGTACTTC. It specifies CASSQEGVLDSYEQYF.

The chain is built from TRBV5-6 and TRBJ2-3; 13 positions match TRBD2. With 2 bases clipped from V and 1 base from J, the junction kept 10 bases outside the gene matches. The germline V gene has CDR1 SGHDT and CDR2 YYEEEE. The CDR3 is made up of 19 amino acids. This chain's CDR3 is CASSFSRTSGRGGTDTQYF. DNA of the CDR3: TGTGCCAGCAGCTTTTCGAGGACTAGCGGGAGAGGAGGCACAGATACGCAGTATTTT.

This rearrangement joins TRBV2 to TRBJ1-2; TRBD1 aligns across 11 bases. This CDR3 region has 16 residues. V shed 4 bases, J shed 2 bases, and the junction held 6 bases outside the gene matches. Germline V gene lookup returns CDR1 SNHLY and CDR2 FYNNEI. The CDR3 DNA sequence: TGTGCCAGCAGTGGTGGACAGGGGGCGTTGAACTATGGCTACACCTTC. Translation: CASSGGQGALNYGYTF.

The chain has TRBV30 and TRBJ2-2; unclear D gene. CDR3 length equals 13 residues. Germline CDR1 reads GTSNPN; CDR2 reads SVGIG (reference sequence). V gave up 3 bases and J gave up 1 base, with 6 bases separating them. CDR3 loop: CAWRKQNTGELFF. In nucleotides, the CDR3 is TGTGCCTGGAGAAAACAGAACACCGGGGAGCTGTTTTTT.

The gene calls are TRBV21-1 and TRBJ2-2; the table's TRBD2 call for D was not verified on the DNA. TRBV21-1 is described as a pseudogene. CDR3 length equals 14 residues. CDR3 nucleotides: TGTGCCAGCAGCAAGAACGGAGGCACCGGGGAGCTGTTTTTT. It yields the protein CASSKNGGTGELFF.

The chain uses TRBV24-1 and TRBJ1-4; 10 bases line up with TRBD1. Germline V gene sequence: CDR1 KGHDR, CDR2 SFDVKD. V lost 4 bases, J lost 7 bases, and 5 bases stayed unmatched. The CDR3 covers 15 residues. CDR3 in amino acids: CATSDPGQGVEKLFF. CDR3 coding DNA: TGTGCCACCAGTGACCCCGGACAGGGGGTTGAAAAACTGTTTTTT.

This clone was seen a few times. At the DNA level, this CDR3 is encoded by other sequences in the same sample as well. The gene calls are TRBV6-5 and TRBJ1-1; 7 bases are shared with TRBD1. This CDR3 is 14 amino acids long. Germline CDR1 and CDR2: MNHEY and SVGAGI. J lost 1 base, V lost 5 bases, and 4 bases had no gene match. CDR3 residues: CASSLGTANTEAFF. The CDR3 DNA sequence: TGTGCCAGCAGTCTCGGGACAGCGAACACTGAAGCTTTCTTT.

The chain links TRBV5-6 to TRBJ2-7, with a possible D match to TRBD2 (6 bases). CDR1 and CDR2 (germline): SGHDT, YYEEEE. This CDR3 region has 14 residues. Between the trimmed V and J ends, which lost 5 bases and 0 bases, there was a span of 12 bases. The CDR3 region is CASSSLGGSYEQYF. As DNA, the CDR3 is TGTGCCAGCAGTTCCTTGGGGGGCTCCTACGAGCAGTACTTC.

The V and J genes are TRBV24-1 and TRBJ2-1; no firm D call. CDR1 is KGHDR, CDR2 SFDVKD, per germline. V lost 4 bases to trimming and J lost 3 bases, with 12 bases between them. There are 15 residues in the CDR3. As DNA, the CDR3 is TGTGCCACCAGTGACCCAAACTTGTTCTACAATGAGCAGTTCTTC. Translated: CATSDPNLFYNEQFF.

This chain joins TRBV7-7 and TRBJ1-1; D unresolved. The CDR3 has 15 amino acids. V shed 1 base and J shed 1 base, with 10 bases lying between them. Per the germline V gene, CDR1 is SSHAT and CDR2 is FNYEAQ (reference sequence). The CDR3 spells CASSLVVGGNTEAFF. The CDR3 DNA reads TGTGCCAGCAGCTTAGTGGTAGGAGGGAACACTGAAGCTTTCTTT.

This clone was seen once. This chain joins TRBV6-5 and TRBJ1-1, with TRBD1 matching 10 bases. The V gene end was trimmed by 6 bases and the J gene end by 7 bases; junction bases not matched to a gene: 8. Germline V CDR1 and CDR2: MNHEY, SVGAGI. The CDR3 consists of 14 residues. In DNA, the CDR3 is TGTGCCAGCAGCCAGACAGGGGGCCATAGTGAAGCTTTCTTT. Protein product: CASSQTGGHSEAFF.

This sequence joins TRBV11-2 and TRBJ2-2, with 8 bases matching TRBD2. Germline lookup yields CDR1 SGHAT and CDR2 FQNNGV. This CDR3 comprises 15 residues. V gave up 3 bases and J gave up 1 base; unmatched junction bases: 1. CDR3 protein: CASSFAGGNTGELFF. The CDR3 region has the DNA TGTGCCAGCAGCTTTGCGGGGGGGAACACCGGGGAGCTGTTTTTT.

The chain employs TRBV18 and TRBJ2-7; 9 bases agree with TRBD1. Looked up from germline, CDR1 is KGHSH and CDR2 is LQKENI. V lost 1 base and J lost 6; bases outside the gene matches: 7. There are 15 residues in the CDR3. CDR3 region: CASSPLGTGLFEQYF. In nucleotides, the CDR3 is TGTGCCAGCTCACCACTCGGGACAGGGCTTTTCGAGCAGTACTTC.

The rearrangement joins TRBV20-1 to TRBJ2-7; D call uncertain. The CDR3 contains 11 residues. Germline V gives CDR1 DFQATT, CDR2 SNEGSKA (reference sequence). Trimming pared 5 bases from V and 3 bases from J, leaving 8 bases between. The CDR3: CSAPTDYEQYF. CDR3 sequence (DNA): TGCAGTGCTCCGACTGACTACGAGCAGTACTTC.

This sequence joins TRBV7-2 and TRBJ2-7; 10 bases align to TRBD1. V shed 3 bases and J 4 bases; nucleotides not matched to a gene: 6. There are 15 residues in the CDR3. Germline loops: CDR1 SGHTA, CDR2 FQGNSA. The CDR3 DNA reads as TGTGCCAGCAGCTTTCGGGACAGGGGTTCGTACGAGCAGTACTTC. This translates into CASSFRDRGSYEQYF.

The CDR3 here is CASTRAAWGRKTQYF. CDR3 DNA: TGTGCCAGCACTCGGGCGGCTTGGGGGAGGAAGACCCAGTACTTC. This chain links TRBV6-6 with TRBJ2-5; D perhaps matches TRBD2 (6 bases). The V and J ends lost 7 bases and 6 bases respectively, with 21 bases between them. The CDR3 extends over 15 amino acids. Germline CDR1 is MNHNY and CDR2 is SVGAGI (reference sequence).

The rearrangement links TRBV5-1 to TRBJ2-5; 12 bases are shared with TRBD2. The V gene end was trimmed by 4 bases and the J gene end by 4 bases; junction bases not matched to a gene: 8. The CDR3 is made up of 16 amino acids. Looked up from germline, CDR1 is SGHRS and CDR2 is YFSETQ. The CDR3 here is CASSPGLAGIGETQYF. The CDR3 DNA reads as TGCGCCAGCAGCCCAGGACTAGCGGGGATAGGAGAGACCCAGTACTTC. Complete variable domain (other parts from reference TRBV5-1 and TRBJ2-5): KAGVTQTPRYLIKTRGQQVTLSCSPISGHRSVSWYQQTPGQGLQFLFEYFSETQRNKGNFPGRFSGRQFSNSRSEMNVSTLELGDSALYLCASSPGLAGIGETQYFGPGTRLLVL.

The rearrangement joins TRBV23-1 to TRBJ1-5; D is perhaps TRBD1 (5 bases). TRBV23-1 is classed as an ORF, of uncertain function. Between the trimmed V and J ends, which lost 4 bases and 6 bases, there was a span of 22 bases. CDR3 length: 17 residues. CDR3 nucleotides: TGCGCCAGCAGTCCCCCCATTCCCAGGGTTGCATCTCAGCCCCAGCATTTT. It is translated as CASSPPIPRVASQPQHF.

The rearrangement uses TRBV10-1 and TRBJ1-4; D uncertain. The CDR3 length is 13 residues. V was trimmed by 3 bases and J by 10 bases, leaving 12 bases between them. In germline, CDR1 is WNHNN, CDR2 SYGVQD (reference sequence). The CDR3, as DNA: TGCGCCAGCAGTGAAGGCCCGAGAGGAAAACTGTTTTTT. Amino acids: CASSEGPRGKLFF.